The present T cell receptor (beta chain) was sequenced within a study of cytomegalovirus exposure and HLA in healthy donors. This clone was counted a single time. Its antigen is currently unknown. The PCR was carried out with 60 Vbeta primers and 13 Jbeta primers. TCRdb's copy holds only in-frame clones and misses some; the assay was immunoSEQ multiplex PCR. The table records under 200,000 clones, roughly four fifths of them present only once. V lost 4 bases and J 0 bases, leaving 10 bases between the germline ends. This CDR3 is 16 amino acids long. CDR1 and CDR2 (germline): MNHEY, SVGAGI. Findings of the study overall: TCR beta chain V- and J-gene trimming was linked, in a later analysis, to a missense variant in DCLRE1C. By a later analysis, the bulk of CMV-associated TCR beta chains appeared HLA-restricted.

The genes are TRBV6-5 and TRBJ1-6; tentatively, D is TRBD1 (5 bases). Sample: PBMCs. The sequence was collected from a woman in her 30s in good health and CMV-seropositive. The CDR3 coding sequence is TGTGCCAGCAGTTCAAGACAGAGCTCCTATAATTCACCCCTCCACTTT. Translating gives CASSSRQSSYNSPLHF.